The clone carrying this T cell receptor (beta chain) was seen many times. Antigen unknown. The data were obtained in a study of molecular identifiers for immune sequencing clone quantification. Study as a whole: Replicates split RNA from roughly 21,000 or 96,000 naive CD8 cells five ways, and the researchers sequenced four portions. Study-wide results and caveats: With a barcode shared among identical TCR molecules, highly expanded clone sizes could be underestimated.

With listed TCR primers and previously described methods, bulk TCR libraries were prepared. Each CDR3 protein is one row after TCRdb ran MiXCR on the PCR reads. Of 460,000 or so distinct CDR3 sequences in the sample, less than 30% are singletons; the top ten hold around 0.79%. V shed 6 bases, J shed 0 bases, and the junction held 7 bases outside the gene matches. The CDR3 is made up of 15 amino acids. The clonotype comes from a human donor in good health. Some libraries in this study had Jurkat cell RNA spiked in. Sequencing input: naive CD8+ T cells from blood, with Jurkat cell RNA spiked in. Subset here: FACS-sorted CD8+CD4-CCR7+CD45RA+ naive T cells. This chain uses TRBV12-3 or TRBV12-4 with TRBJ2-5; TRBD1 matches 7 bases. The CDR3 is CASSTWDSDQETQYF. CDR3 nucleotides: TGTGCCAGCAGCACCTGGGACAGCGACCAAGAGACCCAGTACTTC.